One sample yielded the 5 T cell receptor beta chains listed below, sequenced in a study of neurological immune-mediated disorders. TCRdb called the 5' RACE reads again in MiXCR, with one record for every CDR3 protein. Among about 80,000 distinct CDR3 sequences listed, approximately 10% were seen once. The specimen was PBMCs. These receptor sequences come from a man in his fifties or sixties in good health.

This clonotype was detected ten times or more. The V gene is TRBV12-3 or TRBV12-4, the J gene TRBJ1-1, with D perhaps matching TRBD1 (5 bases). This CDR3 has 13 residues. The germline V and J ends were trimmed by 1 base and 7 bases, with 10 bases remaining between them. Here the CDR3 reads CASSLGRGDEAFF. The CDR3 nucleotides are TGTGCCAGCAGTTTAGGAAGAGGGGATGAAGCTTTCTTT.

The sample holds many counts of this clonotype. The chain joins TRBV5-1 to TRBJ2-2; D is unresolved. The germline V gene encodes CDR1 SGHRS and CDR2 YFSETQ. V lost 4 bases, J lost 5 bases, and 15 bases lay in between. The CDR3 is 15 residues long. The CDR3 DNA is TGCGCCAGCAGCGCCCGAAGCCCCGGAACCGGGGAGCTGTTTTTT. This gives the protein CASSARSPGTGELFF.

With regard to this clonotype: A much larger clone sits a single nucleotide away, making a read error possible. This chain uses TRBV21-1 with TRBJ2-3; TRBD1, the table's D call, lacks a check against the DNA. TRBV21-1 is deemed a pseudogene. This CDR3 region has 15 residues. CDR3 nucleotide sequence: TGTGTCAGCAGCAGTCAGGGGCTTGACACAGATACGCAGTATTTT. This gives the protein CVSSSQGLDTDTQYF.

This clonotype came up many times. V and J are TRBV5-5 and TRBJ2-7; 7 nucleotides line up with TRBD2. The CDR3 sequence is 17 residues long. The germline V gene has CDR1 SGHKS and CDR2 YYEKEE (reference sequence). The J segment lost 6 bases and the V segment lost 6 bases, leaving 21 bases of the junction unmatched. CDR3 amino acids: CASMRDARDYTTSEQYF. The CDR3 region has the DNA TGTGCCAGCATGCGGGACGCTCGGGACTATACGACCTCCGAGCAGTACTTC.

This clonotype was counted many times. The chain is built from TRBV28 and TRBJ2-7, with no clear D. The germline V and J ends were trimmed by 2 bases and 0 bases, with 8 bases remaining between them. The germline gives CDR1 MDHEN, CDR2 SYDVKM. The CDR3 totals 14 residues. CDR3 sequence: CASSLSFSSYEQYF. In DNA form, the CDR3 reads TGTGCCAGCAGTTTAAGTTTCAGCTCCTACGAGCAGTACTTC.